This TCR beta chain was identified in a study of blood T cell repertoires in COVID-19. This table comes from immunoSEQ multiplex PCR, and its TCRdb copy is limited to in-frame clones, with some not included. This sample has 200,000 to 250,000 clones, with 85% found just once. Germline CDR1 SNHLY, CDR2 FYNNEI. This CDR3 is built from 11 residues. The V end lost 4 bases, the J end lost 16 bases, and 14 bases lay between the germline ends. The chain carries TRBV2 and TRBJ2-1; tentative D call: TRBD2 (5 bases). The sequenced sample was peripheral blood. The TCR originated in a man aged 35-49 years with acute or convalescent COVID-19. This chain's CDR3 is CASSAGQRAFF. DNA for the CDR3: TGTGCCAGCAGTGCCGGGCAGAGGGCTTTCTTC.